This record looks at one T cell receptor beta chain sequence and its context. TCRdb's copy holds only in-frame clones and misses some; the assay was immunoSEQ multiplex PCR. The table shows tens of thousands of clones, with 83% occurring only once. This entry is derived from a study of blood T cell repertoires in COVID-19. Study-level information: Material from acute and convalescent COVID-19 was sourced from the United States, Italy and Spain. T cells, B-cell-depleted T cells, or PBMCs supplied cDNA or gDNA.

V dropped 0 bases and J dropped 5 bases, with 16 bases sitting between them. The CDR3 is 16 amino acids. Germline assignment: CDR1 ENHRY and CDR2 SYGVKD. This receptor was identified in a woman older than 75 with acute or convalescent COVID-19. Sequencing input: peripheral blood. The chain couples TRBV10-3 to TRBJ1-1; TRBD1 might be the D (6 bases). CDR3 sequence: CAISESMLRGGTEAFF. CDR3 DNA: TGTGCCATCAGTGAGTCGATGCTCAGGGGAGGGACTGAAGCTTTCTTT.